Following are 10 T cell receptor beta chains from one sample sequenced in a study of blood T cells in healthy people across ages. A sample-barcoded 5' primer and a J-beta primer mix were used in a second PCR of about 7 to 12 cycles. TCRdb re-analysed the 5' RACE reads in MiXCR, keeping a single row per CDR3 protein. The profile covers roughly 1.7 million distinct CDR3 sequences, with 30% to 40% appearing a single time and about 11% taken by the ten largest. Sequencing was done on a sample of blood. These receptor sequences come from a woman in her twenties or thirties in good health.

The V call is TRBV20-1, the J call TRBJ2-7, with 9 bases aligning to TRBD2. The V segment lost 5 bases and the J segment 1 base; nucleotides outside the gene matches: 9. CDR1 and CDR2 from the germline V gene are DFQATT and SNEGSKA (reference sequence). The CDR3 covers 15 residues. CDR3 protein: CSARWLAGSSYEQYF. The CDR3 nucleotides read TGCAGTGCTCGTTGGCTAGCGGGGTCGTCCTACGAGCAGTACTTC.

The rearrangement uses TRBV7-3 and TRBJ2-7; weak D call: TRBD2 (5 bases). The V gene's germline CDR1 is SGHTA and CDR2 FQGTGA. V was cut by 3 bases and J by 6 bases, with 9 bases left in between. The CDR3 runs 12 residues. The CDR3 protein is CASSFYGGEQYF. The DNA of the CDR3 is TGTGCCAGCAGCTTTTACGGAGGCGAGCAGTACTTC. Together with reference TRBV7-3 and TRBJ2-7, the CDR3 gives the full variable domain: GAGVSQTPSNKVTEKGKYVELRCDPISGHTALYWYRQSLGQGPEFLIYFQGTGAADDSGLPNDRFFAVRPEGSVSTLKIQRTERGDSAVYLCASSFYGGEQYFGPGTRLTVT.

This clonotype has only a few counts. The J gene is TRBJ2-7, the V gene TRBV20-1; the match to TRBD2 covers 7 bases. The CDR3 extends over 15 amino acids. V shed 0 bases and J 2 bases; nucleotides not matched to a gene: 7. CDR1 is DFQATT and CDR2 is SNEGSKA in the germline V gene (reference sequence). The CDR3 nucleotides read TGCAGTGCTAGAGATCGCGGGAGCGCCGCCTACGAGCAGTACTTC. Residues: CSARDRGSAAYEQYF.

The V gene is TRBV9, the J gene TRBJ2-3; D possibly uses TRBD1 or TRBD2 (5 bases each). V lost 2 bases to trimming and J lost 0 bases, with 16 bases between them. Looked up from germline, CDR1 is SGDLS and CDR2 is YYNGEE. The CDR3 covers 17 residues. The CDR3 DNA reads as TGTGCCAGCAGCGTCCCCGGGACCCTGGGCAGCACAGATACGCAGTATTTT. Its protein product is CASSVPGTLGSTDTQYF. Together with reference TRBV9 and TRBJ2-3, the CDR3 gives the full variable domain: DSGVTQTPKHLITATGQRVTLRCSPRSGDLSVYWYQQSLDQGLQFLIQYYNGEERAKGNILERFSAQQFPDLHSELNLSSLELGDSALYFCASSVPGTLGSTDTQYFGPGTRLTVL.

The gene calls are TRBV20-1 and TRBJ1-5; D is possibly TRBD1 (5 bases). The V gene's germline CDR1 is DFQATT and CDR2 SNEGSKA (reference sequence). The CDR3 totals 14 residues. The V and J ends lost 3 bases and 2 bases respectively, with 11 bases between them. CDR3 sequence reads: CSARWGRGNQPQHF. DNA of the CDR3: TGCAGTGCTAGGTGGGGCAGGGGCAATCAGCCCCAGCATTTT.

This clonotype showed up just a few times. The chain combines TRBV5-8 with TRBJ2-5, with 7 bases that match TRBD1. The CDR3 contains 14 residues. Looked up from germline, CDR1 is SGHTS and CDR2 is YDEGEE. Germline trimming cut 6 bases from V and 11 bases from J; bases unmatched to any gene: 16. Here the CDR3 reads CASTLLQGLGEQYF. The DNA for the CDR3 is TGTGCCAGCACCCTACTACAGGGGCTTGGTGAGCAGTACTTC.

CDR3 bases: TGTGCCACCAGTGATTTTTACAGGGGTGACACTGAAGCTTTCTTT. Translation: CATSDFYRGDTEAFF. This sequence joins TRBV24-1 and TRBJ1-1; 7 bases are a match to TRBD1. In germline, CDR1 is KGHDR, CDR2 SFDVKD. V trimming: 1 base; J trimming: 3 bases; junction bases outside the gene matches: 4. The length of the CDR3 is 15 residues.

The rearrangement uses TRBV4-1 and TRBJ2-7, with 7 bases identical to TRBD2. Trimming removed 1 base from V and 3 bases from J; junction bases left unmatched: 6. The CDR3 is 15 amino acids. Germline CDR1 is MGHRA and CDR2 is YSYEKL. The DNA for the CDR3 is TGCGCCAGCAGCCAAGGACTGGGACTAAGCTACGAGCAGTACTTC. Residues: CASSQGLGLSYEQYF.

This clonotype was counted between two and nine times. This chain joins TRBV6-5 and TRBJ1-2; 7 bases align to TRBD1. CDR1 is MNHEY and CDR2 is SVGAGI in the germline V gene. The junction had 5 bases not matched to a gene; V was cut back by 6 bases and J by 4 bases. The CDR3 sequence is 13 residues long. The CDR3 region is CASREQGSYGYTF. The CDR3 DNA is TGTGCCAGCAGGGAACAGGGGAGCTATGGCTACACCTTC.

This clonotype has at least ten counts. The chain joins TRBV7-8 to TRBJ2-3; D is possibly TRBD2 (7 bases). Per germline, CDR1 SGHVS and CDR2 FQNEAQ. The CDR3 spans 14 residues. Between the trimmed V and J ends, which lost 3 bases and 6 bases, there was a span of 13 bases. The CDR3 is CASSFSGGADTQYF. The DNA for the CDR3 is TGTGCCAGCAGCTTCAGTGGGGGGGCGGATACGCAGTATTTT.